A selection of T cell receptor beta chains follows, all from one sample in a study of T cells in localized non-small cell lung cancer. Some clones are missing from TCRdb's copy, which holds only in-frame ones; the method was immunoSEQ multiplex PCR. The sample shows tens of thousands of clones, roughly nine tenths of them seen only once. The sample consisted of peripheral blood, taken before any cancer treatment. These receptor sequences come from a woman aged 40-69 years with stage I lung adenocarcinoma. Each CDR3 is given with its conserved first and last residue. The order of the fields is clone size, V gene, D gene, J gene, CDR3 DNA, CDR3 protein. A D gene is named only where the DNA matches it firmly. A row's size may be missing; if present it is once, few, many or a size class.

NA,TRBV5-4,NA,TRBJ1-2,TGTGCCAGCAGCTTGGGAGGTCGTGGCTACACCTTC,CASSLGGRGYTF
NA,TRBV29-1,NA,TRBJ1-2,TGCAGCTCGAAAAGGCAGGACTATGGCTACACCTTC,CSSKRQDYGYTF
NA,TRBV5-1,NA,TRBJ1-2,TGCGCCAGCAGCTTGGCCGACGGATTCAATGGCTACACCTTC,CASSLADGFNGYTF
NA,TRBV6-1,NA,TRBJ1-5,TGTGCCAGCAGGCTAGATGGCAATCAGCCCCAGCATTTT,CASRLDGNQPQHF
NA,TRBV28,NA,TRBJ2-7,TGTGCCAGCAGGTCCTCCTCCTACGAGCAGTACTTC,CASRSSSYEQYF
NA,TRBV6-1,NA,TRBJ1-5,TGTGCCAGCACGTGGGGGAGCAATCAGCCCCAGCATTTT,CASTWGSNQPQHF
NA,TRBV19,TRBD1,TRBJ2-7,TGTGCCACCCGACGAGACAGGGGGAGCTCCTACGAGCAGTACTTC,CATRRDRGSSYEQYF
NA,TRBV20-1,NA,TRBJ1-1,TGCAGTTTAAGCCTGAACACTGAAGCTTTCTTT,CSLSLNTEAFF
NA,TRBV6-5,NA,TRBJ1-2,TGTGCCAGCAGTTACAGAGGGGCGGGGTATGGCTACACCTTC,CASSYRGAGYGYTF
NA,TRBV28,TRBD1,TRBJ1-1,TGTGCCAGCAGTTTAGTAACAGGGGCCCTTGACGGCACTGAAGCTTTCTTT,CASSLVTGALDGTEAFF
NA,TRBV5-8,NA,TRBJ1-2,TGTGCCAGCAGCTTGGCCGGGACAAGTCCATATGGCTACACCTTC,CASSLAGTSPYGYTF
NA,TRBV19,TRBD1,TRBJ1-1,TGTGCCAGTAGTGTCTCGACAGGGATGAACACTGAAGCTTTCTTT,CASSVSTGMNTEAFF
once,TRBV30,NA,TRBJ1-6,TGTGCCTGGAGCGCGACCGCAGTCTCACCCCTCCACTTT,CAWSATAVSPLHF
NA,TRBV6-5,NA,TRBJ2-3,TGTGCCAGCAGTTACTCGGGGGCCCGCTCCGATACGCAGTATTTT,CASSYSGARSDTQYF
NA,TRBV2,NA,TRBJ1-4,TGTGCCAGCAGTGGAGGTAACAGGTTCAGATTCGTAGTTGAGAATGAAAAACTGTTTTTT,CASSGGNRFRFVVENEKLFF
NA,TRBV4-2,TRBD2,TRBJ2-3,TGTGCCAGCAGCCAAGAAGGGGCTGCGGGGGGGCAAGATACGCAGTATTTT,CASSQEGAAGGQDTQYF
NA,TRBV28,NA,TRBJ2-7,TGTGCCAGCAGTTTAAGGCGGGACCCCTCCTACGAGCAGTACTTC,CASSLRRDPSYEQYF
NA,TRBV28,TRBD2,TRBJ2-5,TGTGCCAGCAGTCCTCGACGGACTAGCGGGCAAGAGACCCAGTACTTC,CASSPRRTSGQETQYF
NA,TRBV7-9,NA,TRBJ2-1,TGTGCCAGCAGCTTAGTCAGGCGGGGAACCTACAATGAGCAGTTCTTC,CASSLVRRGTYNEQFF
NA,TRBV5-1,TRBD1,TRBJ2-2,TGCGCCAGCAGCCCTGGACAGGGGAGCACCGGGGAGCTGTTTTTT,CASSPGQGSTGELFF
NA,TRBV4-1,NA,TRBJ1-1,TGCGCCAGCAGCCAAGATCAGGCGGCCTTGAACACTGAAGCTTTCTTT,CASSQDQAALNTEAFF
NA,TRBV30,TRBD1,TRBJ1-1,TGTGCCTGGAGTGTAGAGGGGGCACTTTACACTGAAGCTTTCTTT,CAWSVEGALYTEAFF
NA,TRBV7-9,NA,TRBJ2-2,TGTGCCAGCAGGACCGGGTCAACCGGGGAGCTGTTTTTT,CASRTGSTGELFF
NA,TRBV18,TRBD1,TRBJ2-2,TGTGCCAGCTCACCGTCGGGACAGGGGGCCGGGGAGCTGTTTTTT,CASSPSGQGAGELFF